This TCR beta chain was profiled in a study of T cell repertoires in MIS-A myocarditis. Germline V CDR1 and CDR2: MNHEY, SMNVEV (reference sequence). The CDR3 loop spans 14 amino acids. V was pared by 5 bases and J by 3 bases, with 13 bases between. Measured with immunoSEQ multiplex PCR; TCRdb has only the in-frame clones, and not every one. In the table there are roughly 12,000 clones, approximately 80% of which are singletons. This chain connects TRBV27 to TRBJ1-1; D unclear. Material: right ventricle heart tissue obtained at autopsy. The source of this sequence is a man aged 18 to 30 with fulminant myocarditis from multisystem inflammatory syndrome in adults (MIS-A) after COVID-19. Here the CDR3 DNA reads TGTGCCAGCAGTGCGAATCAGCATTACACTGAAGCTTTCTTT. Translated: CASSANQHYTEAFF.